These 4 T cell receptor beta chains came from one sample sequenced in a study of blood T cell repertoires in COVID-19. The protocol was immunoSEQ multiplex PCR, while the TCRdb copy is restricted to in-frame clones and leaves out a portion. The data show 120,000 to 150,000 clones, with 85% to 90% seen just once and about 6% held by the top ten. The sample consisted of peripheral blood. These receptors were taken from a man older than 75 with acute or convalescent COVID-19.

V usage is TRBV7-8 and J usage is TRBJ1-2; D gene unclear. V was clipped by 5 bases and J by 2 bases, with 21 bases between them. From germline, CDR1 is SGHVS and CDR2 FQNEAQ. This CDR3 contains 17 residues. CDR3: CASSPREGQIENYGYTF. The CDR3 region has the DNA TGTGCCAGCAGCCCACGGGAAGGGCAGATAGAGAACTATGGCTACACCTTC. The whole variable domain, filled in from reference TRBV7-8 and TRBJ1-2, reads GAGVSQSPRYKVAKRGQDVALRCDPISGHVSLFWYQQALGQGPEFLTYFQNEAQLDKSGLPSDRFFAERPEGSVSTLKIQRTQQEDSAVYLCASSPREGQIENYGYTFGSGTRLTVV.

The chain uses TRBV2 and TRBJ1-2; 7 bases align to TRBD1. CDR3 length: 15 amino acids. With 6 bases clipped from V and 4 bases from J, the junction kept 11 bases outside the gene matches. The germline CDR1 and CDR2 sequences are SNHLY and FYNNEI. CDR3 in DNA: TGTGCCAGCAGCCTAACACCGACAGGGACCTATGGCTACACCTTC. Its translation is CASSLTPTGTYGYTF.

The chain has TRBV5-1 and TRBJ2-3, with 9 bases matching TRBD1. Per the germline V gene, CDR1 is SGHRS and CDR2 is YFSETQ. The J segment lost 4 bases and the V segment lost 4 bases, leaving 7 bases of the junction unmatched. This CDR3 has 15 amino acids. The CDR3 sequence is CASSPPGQGPDTQYF. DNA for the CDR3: TGCGCCAGCAGCCCCCCGGGACAGGGTCCAGATACGCAGTATTTT.

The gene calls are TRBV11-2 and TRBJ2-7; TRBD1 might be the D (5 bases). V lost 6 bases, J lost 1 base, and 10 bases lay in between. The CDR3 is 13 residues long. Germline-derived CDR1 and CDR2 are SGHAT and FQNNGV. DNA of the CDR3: TGTGCCAGCAGGGTAACAGGTTCCTACGAGCAGTACTTC. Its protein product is CASRVTGSYEQYF.